This TCR beta chain is from a study of cytomegalovirus exposure and HLA in healthy donors. Study-wide results and limits: There were reportedly fewer N-insertions in an Asian-associated ancestry cluster than the approximately 670-donor mean, in a later analysis. The later analysis indicated that the majority of CMV-associated TCR beta chains appeared HLA-restricted. Altogether, 150 to 200 TCR beta chains were recorded as cytomegalovirus-associated.

The PCR used 60 Vbeta and 13 Jbeta primers. Some clones are missing from TCRdb's copy, which holds only in-frame ones; the method was immunoSEQ multiplex PCR. This sample has 60,000 to 70,000 clones, with more than 70% found just once. The CDR3 runs to 16 residues. Germline V gene lookup returns CDR1 MDHEN and CDR2 SYDVKM. Trimming cost V 1 base and J 3 bases; bases outside gene matches: 8. Points on this clone: Its antigen remains unknown.

The sequenced material came from PBMCs. The chain has TRBV28 and TRBJ1-1, with TRBD1 matching 7 bases. The source is a man in his forties in good health and CMV-seronegative. The DNA of the CDR3 is TGTGCCAGCAGTTTATTCGGACAGGATTACCACACTGAAGCTTTCTTT. Protein product: CASSLFGQDYHTEAFF.